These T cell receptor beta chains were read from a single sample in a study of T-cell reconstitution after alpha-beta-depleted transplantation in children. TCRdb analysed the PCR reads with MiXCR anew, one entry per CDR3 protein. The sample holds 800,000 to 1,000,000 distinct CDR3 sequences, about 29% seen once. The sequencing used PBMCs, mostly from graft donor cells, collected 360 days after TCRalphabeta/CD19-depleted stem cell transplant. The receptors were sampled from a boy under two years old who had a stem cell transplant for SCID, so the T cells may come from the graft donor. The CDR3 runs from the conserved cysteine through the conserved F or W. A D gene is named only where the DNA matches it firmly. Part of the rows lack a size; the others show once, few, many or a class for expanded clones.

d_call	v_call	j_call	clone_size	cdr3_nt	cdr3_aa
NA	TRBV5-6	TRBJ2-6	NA	TGTGCCAGCAGCTTCAAGGTCTCTGGGGCCAACGTCCTGACTTTC	CASSFKVSGANVLTF
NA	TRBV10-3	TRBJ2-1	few	TGTGCCATCAGCGGGTCATACAATGAGCAGTTCTTC	CAISGSYNEQFF
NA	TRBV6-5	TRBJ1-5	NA	TGTGCCAGCAGTACTAACTTGGGGGGCAATCAGCCCCAGCATTTT	CASSTNLGGNQPQHF
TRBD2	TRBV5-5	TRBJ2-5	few	TGTGCCAGCAGCTTCGAGTTAGCGGGGGGTCAAGAGACCCAGTACTTC	CASSFELAGGQETQYF
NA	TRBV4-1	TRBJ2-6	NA	TGCGCCAGCAGCCTCCGGGACCTGTACTCTGGGGCCAACGTCCTGACTTTC	CASSLRDLYSGANVLTF
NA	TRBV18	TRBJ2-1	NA	TGTGCCAGCTCACCGACTGACTTATACAATGAGCAGTTCTTC	CASSPTDLYNEQFF
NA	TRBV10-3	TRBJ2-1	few	TGTGCCATCAGTGATTCTTTGGAAATCGTATATAATGAGCAGTTCTTC	CAISDSLEIVYNEQFF
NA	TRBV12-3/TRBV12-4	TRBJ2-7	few	TGTGCCAGCAGTTTAGAGATCACAGCGCAGTACTTC	CASSLEITAQYF
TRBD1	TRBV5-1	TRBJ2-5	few	TGCGCCAGCAAGGTGACAGGGGCCGTGGGGTACCAAGAGACCCAGTACTTC	CASKVTGAVGYQETQYF
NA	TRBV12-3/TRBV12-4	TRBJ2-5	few	TGTGCCAGCAGTTTTCTGGGCGCTAGACAAGAGACCCAGTACTTC	CASSFLGARQETQYF
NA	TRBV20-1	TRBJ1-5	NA	TGCAGTGCTAGCCTGGGGGGGTCAAATCAGCCCCAGCATTTT	CSASLGGSNQPQHF
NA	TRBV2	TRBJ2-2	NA	TGTGCCAGCAGTGAAGTATCGGGGGCCTCCGGGGAGCTGTTTTTT	CASSEVSGASGELFF
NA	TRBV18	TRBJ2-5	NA	TGTGCCAGCTCACCACCGGAGGTTACGAAGACCCAGTACTTC	CASSPPEVTKTQYF
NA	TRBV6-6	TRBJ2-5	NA	TGTGCCAGCAGCAAAAGCGGCCTAGAGACCCAGTACTTC	CASSKSGLETQYF
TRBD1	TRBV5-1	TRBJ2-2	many	TGCGCCAGCAGCAAACAGGGGGCAGACGGGGAGCTGTTTTTT	CASSKQGADGELFF
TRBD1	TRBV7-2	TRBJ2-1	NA	TGTGCCAGCAGCCCAACGACAGGGATCGGGCAGTTCTTC	CASSPTTGIGQFF
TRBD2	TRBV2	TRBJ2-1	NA	TGTGCCAGCATCCTGGCCCAGACTAGCGGGGGGAATAACAATGAGCAGTTCTTC	CASILAQTSGGNNNEQFF
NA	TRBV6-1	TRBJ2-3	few	TGTGCCAGCAGGGCCGGGCCCGGGAGCACAGATACGCAGTATTTT	CASRAGPGSTDTQYF
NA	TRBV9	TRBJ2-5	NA	TGTGCCAGCAGCGTAGGACCGGGCGAAGAGACCCAGTACTTC	CASSVGPGEETQYF
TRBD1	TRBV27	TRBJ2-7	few	TGTGCCAGCAGTTTATTCTCAGGGGGCGATAATCGGGACTACGAGCAGTACTTC	CASSLFSGGDNRDYEQYF
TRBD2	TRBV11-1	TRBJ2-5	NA	TGTGCCAGCAGCACAGCGGGACTAGCGGGGGGGTCTTACCAAGAGACCCAGTACTTC	CASSTAGLAGGSYQETQYF
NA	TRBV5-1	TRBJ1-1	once	TGCGCCAGCAGCTTAGCAAACCCGAACACTGAAGCTTTCTTT	CASSLANPNTEAFF
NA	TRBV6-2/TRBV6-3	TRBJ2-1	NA	TGTGCCAGCAGTTCAGGTGACGGATACAATGAGCAGTTCTTC	CASSSGDGYNEQFF
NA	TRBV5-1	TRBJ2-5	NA	TGCGCCAGCAGCTTGGATGCCGAAGCTGGGGAGACCCAGTACTTC	CASSLDAEAGETQYF
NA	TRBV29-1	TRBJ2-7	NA	TGCAGCGTTGTGGGCTTAGGGGAGCAGTACTTC	CSVVGLGEQYF
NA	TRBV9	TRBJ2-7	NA	TGTGCCAGCAGCGTAGTACCAGGGAAGGTCACCTACGAGCAGTACTTC	CASSVVPGKVTYEQYF
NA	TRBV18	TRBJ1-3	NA	TGTGCCAGCTCACCACCTGCGGGCTCTGGAAACACCATATATTTT	CASSPPAGSGNTIYF
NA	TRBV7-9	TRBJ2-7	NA	TGTGCCAGCGAGGGGGGGACTACCTACGAGCAGTACTTC	CASEGGTTYEQYF
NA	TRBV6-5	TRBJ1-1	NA	TGTGCCAGCAGTTACTCGCCGGTAGGACAGAAAAACACTGAAGCTTTCTTT	CASSYSPVGQKNTEAFF
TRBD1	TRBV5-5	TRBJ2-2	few	TGTGCCAGCAGCTCCCCGACAGGGACACCCTTGAACACCGGGGAGCTGTTTTTT	CASSSPTGTPLNTGELFF
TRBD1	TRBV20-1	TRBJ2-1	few	TGCAGTTTGGACAGGAGTCCCTACAATGAGCAGTTCTTC	CSLDRSPYNEQFF
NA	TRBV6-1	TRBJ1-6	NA	TGTGCCACAGGGAGCCCAAGCTCCTATAATTCACCCCTCCACTTT	CATGSPSSYNSPLHF
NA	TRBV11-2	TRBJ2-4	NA	TGTGCCAGCAGCTCCCCTCTCTCCGGGACACCAATAGCCAAAAACATTCAGTACTTC	CASSSPLSGTPIAKNIQYF
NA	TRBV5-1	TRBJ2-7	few	TGCGCCAGCAGCTTTTCGCCCGTCGTGACAGGCAACGAGCAGTACTTC	CASSFSPVVTGNEQYF
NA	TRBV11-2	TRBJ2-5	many	TGTGCCAGCAGCTTTCAAAGGGCGGGAGAGACCCAGTACTTC	CASSFQRAGETQYF
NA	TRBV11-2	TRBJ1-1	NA	TGTGCCAGCTCCAAACAAGGGATAGGGGGGGACACTGAAGCTTTCTTT	CASSKQGIGGDTEAFF
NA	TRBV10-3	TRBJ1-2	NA	TGTGCCATCAGTGAGGTTACAGGCCTCGTGGGCTATGGCTACACCTTC	CAISEVTGLVGYGYTF